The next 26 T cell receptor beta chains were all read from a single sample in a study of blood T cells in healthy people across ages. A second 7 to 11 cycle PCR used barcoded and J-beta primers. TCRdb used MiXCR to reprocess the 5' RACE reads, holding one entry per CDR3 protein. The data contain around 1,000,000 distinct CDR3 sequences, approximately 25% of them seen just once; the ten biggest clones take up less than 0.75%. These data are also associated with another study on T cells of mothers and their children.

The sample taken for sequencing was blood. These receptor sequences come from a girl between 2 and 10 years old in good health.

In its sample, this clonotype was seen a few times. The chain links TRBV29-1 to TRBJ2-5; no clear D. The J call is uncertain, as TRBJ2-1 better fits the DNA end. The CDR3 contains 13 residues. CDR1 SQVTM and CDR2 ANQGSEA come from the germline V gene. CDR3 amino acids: CSVEDRIYNEQFF. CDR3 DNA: TGCAGCGTTGAAGATCGAATATACAATGAGCAGTTCTTC.

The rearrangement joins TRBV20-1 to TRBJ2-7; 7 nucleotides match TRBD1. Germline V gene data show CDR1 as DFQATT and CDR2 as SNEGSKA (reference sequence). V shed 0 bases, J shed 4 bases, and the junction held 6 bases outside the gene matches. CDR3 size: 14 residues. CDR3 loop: CSARDRAGGYEQYF. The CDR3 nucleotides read TGCAGTGCTAGAGATCGGGCAGGGGGATACGAGCAGTACTTC.

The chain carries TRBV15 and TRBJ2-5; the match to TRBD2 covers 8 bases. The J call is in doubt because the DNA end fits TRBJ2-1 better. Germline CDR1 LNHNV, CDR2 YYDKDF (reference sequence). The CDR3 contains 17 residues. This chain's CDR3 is CATSSKWGLGNYNEQFF. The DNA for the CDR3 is TGTGCCACCAGCAGTAAGTGGGGACTAGGGAACTACAATGAGCAGTTCTTC.

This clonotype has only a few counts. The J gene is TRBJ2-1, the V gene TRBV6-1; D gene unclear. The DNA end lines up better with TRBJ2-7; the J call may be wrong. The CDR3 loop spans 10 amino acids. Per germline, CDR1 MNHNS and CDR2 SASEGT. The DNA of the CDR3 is TGTGCCAGCAGATTGTTGGAGCAGTACTTC. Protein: CASRLLEQYF.

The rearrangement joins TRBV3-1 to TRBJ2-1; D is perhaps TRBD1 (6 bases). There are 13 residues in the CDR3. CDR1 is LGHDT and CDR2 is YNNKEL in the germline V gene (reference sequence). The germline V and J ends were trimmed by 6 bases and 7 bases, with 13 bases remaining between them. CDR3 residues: CASSRQVGNEQFF. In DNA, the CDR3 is TGTGCCAGCAGTAGACAGGTGGGTAATGAGCAGTTCTTC.

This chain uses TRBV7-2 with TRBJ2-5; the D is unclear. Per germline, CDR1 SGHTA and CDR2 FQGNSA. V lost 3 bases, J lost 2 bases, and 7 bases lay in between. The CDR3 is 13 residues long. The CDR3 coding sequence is TGTGCCAGCAGCTTTTCACGGCAAGAGACCCAGTACTTC. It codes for CASSFSRQETQYF.

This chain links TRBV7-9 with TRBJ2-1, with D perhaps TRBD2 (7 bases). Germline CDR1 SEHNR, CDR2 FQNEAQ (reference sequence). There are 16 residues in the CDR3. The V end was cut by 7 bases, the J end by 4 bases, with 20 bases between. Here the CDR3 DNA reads TGTGCCAGCACCCCGGCGGTACGGGGGGCGTACAATGAGCAGTTCTTC. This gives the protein CASTPAVRGAYNEQFF.

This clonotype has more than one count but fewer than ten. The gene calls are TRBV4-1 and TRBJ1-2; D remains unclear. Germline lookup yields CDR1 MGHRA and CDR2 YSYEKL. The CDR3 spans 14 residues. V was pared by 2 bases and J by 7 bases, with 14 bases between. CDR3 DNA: TGCGCCAGCAGCCAATTCACGGGAGAGACTGGCTACACCTTC. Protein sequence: CASSQFTGETGYTF.

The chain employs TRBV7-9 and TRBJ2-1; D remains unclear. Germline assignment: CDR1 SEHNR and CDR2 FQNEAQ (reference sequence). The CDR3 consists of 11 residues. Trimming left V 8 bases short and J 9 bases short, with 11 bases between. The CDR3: CASGVEAEQFF. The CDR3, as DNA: TGTGCCAGCGGGGTCGAGGCTGAGCAGTTCTTC.

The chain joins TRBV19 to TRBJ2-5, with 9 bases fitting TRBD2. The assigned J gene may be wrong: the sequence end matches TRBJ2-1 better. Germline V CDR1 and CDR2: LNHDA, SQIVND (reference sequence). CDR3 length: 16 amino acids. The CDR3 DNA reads TGTGCCAGTAGTATAAGGTTGGCGGGAGGGGTTAATGAGCAGTTCTTC. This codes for CASSIRLAGGVNEQFF.

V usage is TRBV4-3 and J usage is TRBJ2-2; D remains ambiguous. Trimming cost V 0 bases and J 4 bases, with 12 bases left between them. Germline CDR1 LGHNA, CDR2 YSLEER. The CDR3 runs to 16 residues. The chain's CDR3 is CASSQDISVGTGELFF. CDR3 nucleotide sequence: TGCGCCAGCAGCCAAGATATCTCTGTGGGCACCGGGGAGCTGTTTTTT.

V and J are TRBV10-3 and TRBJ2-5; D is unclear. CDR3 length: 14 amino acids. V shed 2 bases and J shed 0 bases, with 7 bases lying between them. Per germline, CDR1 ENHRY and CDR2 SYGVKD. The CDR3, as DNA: TGTGCCATCAGTGAGCCCCTTAACCAAGAGACCCAGTACTTC. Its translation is CAISEPLNQETQYF.

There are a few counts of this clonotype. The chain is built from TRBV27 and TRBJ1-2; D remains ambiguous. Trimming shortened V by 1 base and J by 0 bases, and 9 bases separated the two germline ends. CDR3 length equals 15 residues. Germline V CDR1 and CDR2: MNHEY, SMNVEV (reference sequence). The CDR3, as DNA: TGTGCCAGCAGTTTATGGGCCTCGTCTAACTATGGCTACACCTTC. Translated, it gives CASSLWASSNYGYTF.

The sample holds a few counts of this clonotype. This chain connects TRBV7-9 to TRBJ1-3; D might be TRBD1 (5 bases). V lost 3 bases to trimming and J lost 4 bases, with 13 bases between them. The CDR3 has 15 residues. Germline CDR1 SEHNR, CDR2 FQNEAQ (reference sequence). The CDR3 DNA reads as TGTGCCAGCAGCTTCGGGGGGGGACCCGGAAACACCATATATTTT. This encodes CASSFGGGPGNTIYF.

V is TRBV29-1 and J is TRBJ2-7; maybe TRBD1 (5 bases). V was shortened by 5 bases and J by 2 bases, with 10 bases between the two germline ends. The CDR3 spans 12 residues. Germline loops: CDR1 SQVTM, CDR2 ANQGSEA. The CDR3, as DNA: TGCAGCGTTACCGACAGACCCTACGAGCAGTACTTC. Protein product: CSVTDRPYEQYF.

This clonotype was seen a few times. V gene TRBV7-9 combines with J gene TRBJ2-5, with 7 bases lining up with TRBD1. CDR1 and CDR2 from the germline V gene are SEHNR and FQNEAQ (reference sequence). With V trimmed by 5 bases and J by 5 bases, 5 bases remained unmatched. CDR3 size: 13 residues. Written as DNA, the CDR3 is TGTGCCAGCAGCCCCAGGGGGTTGGAGACCCAGTACTTC. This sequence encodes CASSPRGLETQYF.

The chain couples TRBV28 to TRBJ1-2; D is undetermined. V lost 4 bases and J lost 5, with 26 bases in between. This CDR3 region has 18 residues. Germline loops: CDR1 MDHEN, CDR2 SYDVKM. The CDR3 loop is CASSSTPRYGTATYGYTF. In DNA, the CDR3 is TGTGCCAGCAGTTCAACACCCCGGTATGGTACAGCTACTTATGGCTACACCTTC.

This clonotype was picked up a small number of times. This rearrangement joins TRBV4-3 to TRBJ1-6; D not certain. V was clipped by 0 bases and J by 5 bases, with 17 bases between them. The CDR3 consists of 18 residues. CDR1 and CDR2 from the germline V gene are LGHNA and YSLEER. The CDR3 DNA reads TGCGCCAGCAGCCAAGATCACCGCGGACCGCGCCATAATTCACCCCTCCACTTT. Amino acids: CASSQDHRGPRHNSPLHF.

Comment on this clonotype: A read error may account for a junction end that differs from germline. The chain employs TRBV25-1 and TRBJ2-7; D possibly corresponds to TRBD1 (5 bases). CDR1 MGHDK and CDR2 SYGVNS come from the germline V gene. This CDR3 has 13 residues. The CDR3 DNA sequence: TGTGCCAGCACGGCACAGGACCCCTACGGGCAGTACTTC. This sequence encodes CASTAQDPYGQYF.

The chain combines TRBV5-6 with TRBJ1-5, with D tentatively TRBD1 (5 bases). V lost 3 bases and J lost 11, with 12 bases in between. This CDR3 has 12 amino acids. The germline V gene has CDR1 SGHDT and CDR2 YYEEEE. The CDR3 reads CASSWGGKAQHF. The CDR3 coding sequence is TGTGCCAGCAGCTGGGGCGGGAAGGCCCAGCATTTT.

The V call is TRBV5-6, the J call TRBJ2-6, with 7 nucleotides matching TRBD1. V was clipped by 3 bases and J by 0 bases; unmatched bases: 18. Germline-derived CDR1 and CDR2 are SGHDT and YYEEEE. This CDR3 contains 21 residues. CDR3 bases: TGTGCCAGCAGCTCCTGGACAGGATACCCACTATCAAGCTCTGGGGCCAACGTCCTGACTTTC. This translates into CASSSWTGYPLSSSGANVLTF. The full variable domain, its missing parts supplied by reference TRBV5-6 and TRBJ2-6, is DAGVTQSPTHLIKTRGQQVTLRCSPKSGHDTVSWYQQALGQGPQFIFQYYEEEERQRGNFPDRFSGHQFPNYSSELNVNALLLGDSALYLCASSSWTGYPLSSSGANVLTFGAGSRLTVL.

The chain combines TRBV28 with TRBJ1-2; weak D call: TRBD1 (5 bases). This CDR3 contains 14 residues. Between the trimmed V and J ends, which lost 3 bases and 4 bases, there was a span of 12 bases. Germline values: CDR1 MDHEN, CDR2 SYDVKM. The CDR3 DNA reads TGTGCCAGCAGTTTTTCGGGACCCAGCTATGGCTACACCTTC. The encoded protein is CASSFSGPSYGYTF.

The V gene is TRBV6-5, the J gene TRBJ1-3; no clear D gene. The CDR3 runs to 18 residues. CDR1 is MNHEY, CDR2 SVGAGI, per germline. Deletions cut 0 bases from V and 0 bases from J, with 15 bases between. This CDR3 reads CASSYSYSAVTSGNTIYF. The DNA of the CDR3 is TGTGCCAGCAGTTACTCGTATTCGGCGGTGACCTCTGGAAACACCATATATTTT.

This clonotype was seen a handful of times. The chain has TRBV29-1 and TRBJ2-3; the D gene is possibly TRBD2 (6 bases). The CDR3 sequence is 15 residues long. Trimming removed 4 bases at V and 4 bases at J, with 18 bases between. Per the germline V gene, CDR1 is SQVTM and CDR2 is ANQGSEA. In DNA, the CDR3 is TGCAGCGTTGTTGGGGGGTATGATTTGGCAGATACGCAGTATTTT. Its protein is CSVVGGYDLADTQYF.

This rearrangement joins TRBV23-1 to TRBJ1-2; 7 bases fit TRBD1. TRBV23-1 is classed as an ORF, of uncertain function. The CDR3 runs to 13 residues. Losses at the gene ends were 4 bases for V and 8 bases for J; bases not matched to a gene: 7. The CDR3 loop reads CASSPPRGAGYTF. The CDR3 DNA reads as TGCGCCAGCAGTCCCCCCAGGGGGGCGGGCTACACCTTC.

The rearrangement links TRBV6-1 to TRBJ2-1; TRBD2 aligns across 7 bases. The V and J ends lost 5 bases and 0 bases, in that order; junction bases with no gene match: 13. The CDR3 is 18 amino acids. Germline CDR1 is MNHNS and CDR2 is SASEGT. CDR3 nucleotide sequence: TGTGCCAGCAGTCCCACTCGGATGGGCGGGGGCTCCTACAATGAGCAGTTCTTC. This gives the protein CASSPTRMGGGSYNEQFF.